The rows below give T cell receptor beta chains drawn from one sample of a study of T-cell memory formation after mild COVID-19. Via MiXCR, TCRdb re-called the 5' RACE reads, giving one row per CDR3 protein. The sample lists about 430,000 distinct CDR3 sequences, 18% occurring once. Sequencing was done on a sample of PBMCs or a T cell subset sorted from them (not recorded which). These receptors came from a man younger than 35 who had mild COVID-19 (a few samples of this study predate the infection). Cell type and time point are not known. CDR3s include the opening cysteine and the closing phenylalanine or tryptophan.

CDR3 length | J gene | V gene | CDR3 protein
15 | TRBJ2-5 | TRBV3-1 | CASSQGTGGLETQYF
13 | TRBJ1-1 | TRBV24-1 | CATTDQGDTEAFF
15 | TRBJ2-5 | TRBV4-1 | CASSQGQGGRETQYF
14 | TRBJ2-5 | TRBV5-1 | CASTPGGSHETQYF
13 | TRBJ2-1 | TRBV18 | CASSEGAGNEQFF
13 | TRBJ1-3 | TRBV7-2 | CASSFTGGNTIYF
13 | TRBJ2-1 | TRBV29-1 | CSVEEQGVNEQFF
12 | TRBJ2-3 | TRBV29-1 | CSVGSSTDTQYF
12 | TRBJ2-7 | TRBV11-2 | CASSPVTYEQYF
16 | TRBJ2-5 | TRBV4-2 | CASSQGPYRVQETQYF
15 | TRBJ1-1 | TRBV4-1 | CASSWNREVNTEAFF
13 | TRBJ2-3 | TRBV4-1 | CASSQPASSLEYF
14 | TRBJ2-3 | TRBV12-3/TRBV12-4 | CASSPTGVGDTQYF
16 | TRBJ1-5 | TRBV5-6 | CASSLRDRGRRQPQHF
14 | TRBJ2-7 | TRBV7-9 | CASSSHPGPYEQYF
13 | TRBJ1-1 | TRBV12-3/TRBV12-4 | CASTLYPGTEAFF
15 | TRBJ2-6 | TRBV7-2 | CASSFTSPGANVLTF
15 | TRBJ2-5 | TRBV10-3 | CAISERGQLERPQYF
16 | TRBJ2-3 | TRBV5-1 | CASIRGLAGITDTQYF
15 | TRBJ1-1 | TRBV7-2 | CASSLGPGGYTEAFF
13 | TRBJ1-2 | TRBV7-2 | CASEQGADYGYTF
15 | TRBJ2-1 | TRBV13 | CASSLPGLAGPEQFF
15 | TRBJ2-7 | TRBV27 | CAIAKSRTEPYEQYF
16 | TRBJ1-4 | TRBV5-1 | CASSSDSGASNEKLFF
15 | TRBJ2-1 | TRBV20-1 | CSASRGTSGGNEQFF
12 | TRBJ2-1 | TRBV7-9 | CAGTGHYNEQFF
15 | TRBJ2-3 | TRBV3-1 | CASSQASGSTDTQYF
17 | TRBJ2-2 | TRBV10-3 | CAIKAGTATLNTGELFF
19 | TRBJ1-3 | TRBV11-2 | CASTAGGARNAGWNTTIYF
15 | TRBJ1-5 | TRBV4-1 | CASSQDTGSNQPQHF
11 | TRBJ1-2 | TRBV3-1 | CASSQAGGYTF
15 | TRBJ2-4 | TRBV6-2/TRBV6-3 | CASSYAGLAKNIQYF
14 | TRBJ1-2 | TRBV6-5 | CASSWDRVNYGYTF
13 | TRBJ1-5 | TRBV6-1 | CASSETGAQPQHF
16 | TRBJ2-5 | TRBV4-3 | CASSQLPGPVGETQYF
14 | TRBJ2-1 | TRBV7-2 | CASSPRGGGGEQFF
13 | TRBJ1-6 | TRBV12-3/TRBV12-4 | CATLKEGYSPLHF
16 | TRBJ2-1 | TRBV7-2 | CASSSQGDRWYNEQFF
12 | TRBJ1-4 | TRBV10-3 | CAISESKEGLFF
15 | TRBJ2-2 | TRBV5-1 | CASSRQYANTGELFF
14 | TRBJ2-7 | TRBV30 | CAWRRRGPLGEQYF
15 | TRBJ1-1 | TRBV2 | CASSPGRISNTEAFF
17 | TRBJ1-3 | TRBV11-2 | CASSLVVGTGSGNTIYF
17 | TRBJ2-3 | TRBV24-1 | CATSGKTGEGHTDTQYF
14 | TRBJ2-2 | TRBV2 | CASRRGSTTGELFF
17 | TRBJ2-2 | TRBV5-1 | CASSIGAGGTTTGELFF
15 | TRBJ1-1 | TRBV2 | CASSERMGEAAEAFF
16 | TRBJ2-7 | TRBV27 | CASSLLPGPGSYEQYF
15 | TRBJ1-3 | TRBV5-1 | CASSPGTDSGNTIYF
14 | TRBJ2-3 | TRBV2 | CASSGFRAPDTQYF
13 | TRBJ1-1 | TRBV6-2/TRBV6-3 | CASSYLGAAEAFF
16 | TRBJ2-5 | TRBV7-2 | CASSRSGGPELETQYF